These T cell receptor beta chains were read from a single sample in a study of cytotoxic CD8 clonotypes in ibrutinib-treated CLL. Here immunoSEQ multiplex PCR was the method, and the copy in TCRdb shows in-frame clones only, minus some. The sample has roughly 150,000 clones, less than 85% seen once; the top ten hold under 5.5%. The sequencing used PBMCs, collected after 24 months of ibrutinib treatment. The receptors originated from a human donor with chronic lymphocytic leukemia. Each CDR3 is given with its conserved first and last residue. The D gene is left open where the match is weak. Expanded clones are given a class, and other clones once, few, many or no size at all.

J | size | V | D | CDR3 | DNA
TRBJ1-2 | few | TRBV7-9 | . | CASRLQGAGGGYTF | TGTGCCAGCAGACTTCAGGGTGCCGGGGGAGGCTACACCTTC
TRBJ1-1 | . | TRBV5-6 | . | CASSLGDWAFF | TGTGCCAGCAGCTTAGGGGACTGGGCTTTCTTT
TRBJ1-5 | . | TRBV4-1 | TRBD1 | CASSRGTDFSNQPQHF | TGCGCCAGCAGCAGAGGGACAGACTTTAGCAATCAGCCCCAGCATTTT
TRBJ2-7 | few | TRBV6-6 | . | CASRATRGMGSYEQYF | TGTGCCAGCAGAGCAACCCGGGGGATGGGGTCCTACGAGCAGTACTTC
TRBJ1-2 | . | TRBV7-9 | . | CASSPGRSNYGYTF | TGTGCCAGCAGTCCGGGACGGAGTAACTATGGCTACACCTTC
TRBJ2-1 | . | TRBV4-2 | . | CASSLGGGSLNEQFF | TGTGCCAGCAGCCTGGGGGGAGGTAGCCTCAATGAGCAGTTCTTC
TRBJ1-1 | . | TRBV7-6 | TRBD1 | CASSLRRQGALGTEAFF | TGTGCCAGCAGCTTACGGAGACAGGGGGCGTTGGGGACTGAAGCTTTCTTT
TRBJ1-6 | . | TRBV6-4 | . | CASSPGEGSPLHF | TGTGCCAGCAGTCCTGGGGAGGGTTCACCCCTCCACTTT
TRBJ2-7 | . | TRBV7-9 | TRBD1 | CASSDGTGQYF | TGTGCCAGCAGCGATGGGACAGGGCAGTACTTC
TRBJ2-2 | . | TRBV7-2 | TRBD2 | CASSLPSGRALAGELFF | TGTGCCAGCAGCTTACCTAGCGGGAGGGCCTTGGCCGGGGAGCTGTTTTTT
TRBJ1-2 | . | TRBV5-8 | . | CASNSRRGGDNYGYTF | TGTGCCAGCAACTCCCGAAGAGGAGGGGACAACTATGGCTACACCTTC
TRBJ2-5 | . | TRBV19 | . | CASSTGLQETQYF | TGTGCCAGTAGTACAGGACTGCAAGAGACCCAGTACTTC
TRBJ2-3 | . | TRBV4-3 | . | CASSHGTLAAQYF | TGCGCCAGCAGCCACGGAACCTTAGCGGCGCAGTATTTT
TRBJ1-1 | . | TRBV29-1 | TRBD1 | CSAPVQGPNTEAFF | TGCAGCGCTCCAGTACAGGGGCCGAACACTGAAGCTTTCTTT
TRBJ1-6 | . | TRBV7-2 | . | CASSLVGGNSPLHF | TGTGCCAGCAGCTTAGTGGGGGGGAATTCACCCCTCCACTTT
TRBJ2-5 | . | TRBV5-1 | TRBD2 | CASSFSGGQETQYF | TGCGCCAGCAGCTTTAGCGGGGGACAAGAGACCCAGTACTTC
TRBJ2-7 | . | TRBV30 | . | CAWSVQGKGLYEQYF | TGTGCCTGGAGTGTCCAGGGGAAGGGTCTCTACGAGCAGTACTTC
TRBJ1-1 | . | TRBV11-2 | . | CASSFGPLAFF | TGTGCCAGCAGCTTTGGCCCCTTAGCTTTCTTT
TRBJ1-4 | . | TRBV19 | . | CASSIDLNMVGKKLFF | TGTGCCAGTAGTATAGATCTGAACATGGTGGGGAAAAAACTGTTTTTT
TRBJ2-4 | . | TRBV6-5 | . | CASSYRDVQYF | TGTGCCAGCAGTTACAGGGACGTTCAGTACTTC
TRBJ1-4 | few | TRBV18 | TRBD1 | CASSTQGAEKLFF | TGTGCCAGCTCAACACAGGGGGCTGAAAAACTGTTTTTT
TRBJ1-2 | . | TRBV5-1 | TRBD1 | CASSLESRWDRNLNYGYTF | TGCGCCAGCAGCTTGGAGAGTCGTTGGGACAGGAACCTTAACTATGGCTACACCTTC
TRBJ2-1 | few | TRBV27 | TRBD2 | CASSAFGTSGSREQFF | TGTGCCAGCAGTGCCTTCGGGACTAGCGGGAGTAGGGAGCAGTTCTTC
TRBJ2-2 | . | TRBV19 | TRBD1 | CASSTPLDRGPLGGELFF | TGTGCCAGTAGTACCCCTCTCGACAGGGGGCCTTTGGGCGGGGAGCTGTTTTTT
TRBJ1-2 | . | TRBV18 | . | CASSPGDRDPFSETF | TGTGCCAGCTCACCAGGGGACCGGGATCCCTTCAGTGAGACCTTC
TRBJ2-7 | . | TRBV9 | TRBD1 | CASSPRQGKDEQYF | TGTGCCAGCAGCCCCAGACAGGGTAAGGACGAGCAGTACTTC
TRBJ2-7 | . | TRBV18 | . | CASSPGQVGSGEQYF | TGTGCCAGCTCACCGGGCCAGGTTGGGAGCGGGGAGCAGTACTTC
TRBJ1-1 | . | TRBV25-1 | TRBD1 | CASSRQGDTEAFF | TGTGCCAGCAGTAGACAGGGGGACACTGAAGCTTTCTTT
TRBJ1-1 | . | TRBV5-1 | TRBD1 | CASSLVGTGADPEAFF | TGCGCCAGCAGCTTGGTCGGGACAGGGGCTGACCCTGAAGCTTTCTTT
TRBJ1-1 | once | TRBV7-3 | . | CASSLWGKVTEAFF | TGTGCCAGCAGCTTATGGGGGAAGGTCACTGAAGCTTTCTTT
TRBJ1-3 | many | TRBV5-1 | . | CASSSGEWSGNTIYF | TGCGCCAGCAGCTCAGGGGAATGGTCTGGAAACACCATATATTTT
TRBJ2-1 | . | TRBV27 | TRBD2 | CASSPLAGGPHNEQFF | TGTGCCAGCAGTCCCCTAGCGGGGGGGCCCCACAATGAGCAGTTCTTC
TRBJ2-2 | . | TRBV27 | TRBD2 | CASTSRSGRRGGELFF | TGTGCCAGCACCTCGAGGAGCGGGAGACGGGGCGGGGAGCTGTTTTTT
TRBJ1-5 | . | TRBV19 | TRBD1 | CASSIGPGGSLNQPQHF | TGTGCCAGTAGTATAGGTCCAGGGGGCTCACTCAATCAGCCCCAGCATTTT
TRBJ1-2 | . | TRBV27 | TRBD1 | CASSPSYRGNGYTF | TGTGCCAGCAGTCCCTCGTACAGGGGAAATGGCTACACCTTC
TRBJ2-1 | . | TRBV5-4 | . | CASSLRSSYNEQFF | TGTGCCAGCAGCTTGCGCAGCTCCTACAATGAGCAGTTCTTC
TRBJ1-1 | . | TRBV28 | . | CASSLQVTNTEAFF | TGTGCCAGCAGTTTACAGGTAACGAACACTGAAGCTTTCTTT
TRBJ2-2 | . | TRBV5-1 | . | CASSPDTNTGELFF | TGCGCCAGCAGCCCGGACACGAACACCGGGGAGCTGTTTTTT
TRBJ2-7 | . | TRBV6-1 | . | CASSARRDGGIGGEQYF | TGTGCCAGCAGTGCACGACGGGACGGCGGAATAGGGGGCGAGCAGTACTTC
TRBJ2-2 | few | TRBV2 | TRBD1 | CASSTTGAGELFF | TGTGCCAGCAGTACTACAGGGGCCGGGGAGCTGTTTTTT
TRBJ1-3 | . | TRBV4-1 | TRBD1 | CASSPQGGFGNTIYF | TGCGCCAGCAGCCCCCAAGGGGGCTTTGGAAACACCATATATTTT
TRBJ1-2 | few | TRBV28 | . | CASSTGTRGYTF | TGTGCCAGCAGTACAGGGACGAGGGGCTACACCTTC
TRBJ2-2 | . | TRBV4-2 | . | CASSRGTARGYTGELFF | TGTGCCAGCAGCCGTGGGACCGCGAGGGGGTACACCGGGGAGCTGTTTTTT
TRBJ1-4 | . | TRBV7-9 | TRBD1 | CASSYDRDGEKLFF | TGTGCCAGCAGCTACGACAGGGACGGGGAAAAACTGTTTTTT
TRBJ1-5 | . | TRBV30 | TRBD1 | CAWSRQGWQPQHF | TGTGCCTGGAGCCGACAGGGTTGGCAGCCCCAGCATTTT
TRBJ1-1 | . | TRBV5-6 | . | CASSLRGGGRTEAFF | TGTGCCAGCAGCTTGCGTGGAGGGGGAAGGACTGAAGCTTTCTTT
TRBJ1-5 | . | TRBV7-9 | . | CASSEGVPQPQHF | TGTGCCAGCAGCGAGGGGGTGCCCCAGCCCCAGCATTTT
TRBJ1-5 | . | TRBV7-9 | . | CASSFSNQPQHF | TGTGCCAGCAGCTTTAGCAATCAGCCCCAGCATTTT
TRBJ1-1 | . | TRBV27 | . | CASSSSPGGGTEAFF | TGTGCCAGCAGTTCCTCCCCTGGGGGCGGCACTGAAGCTTTCTTT
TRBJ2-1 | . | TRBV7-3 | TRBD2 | CASSPGLAGVRVSGEQFF | TGTGCCAGCAGTCCTGGACTAGCGGGAGTCAGGGTTAGCGGTGAGCAGTTCTTC
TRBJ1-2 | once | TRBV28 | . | CASSPRRALYGYTF | TGTGCCAGCAGTCCTCGGAGGGCCCTCTATGGCTACACCTTC
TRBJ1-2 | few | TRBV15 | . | CATSRDYGYTF | TGTGCCACCAGCAGAGACTATGGCTACACCTTC